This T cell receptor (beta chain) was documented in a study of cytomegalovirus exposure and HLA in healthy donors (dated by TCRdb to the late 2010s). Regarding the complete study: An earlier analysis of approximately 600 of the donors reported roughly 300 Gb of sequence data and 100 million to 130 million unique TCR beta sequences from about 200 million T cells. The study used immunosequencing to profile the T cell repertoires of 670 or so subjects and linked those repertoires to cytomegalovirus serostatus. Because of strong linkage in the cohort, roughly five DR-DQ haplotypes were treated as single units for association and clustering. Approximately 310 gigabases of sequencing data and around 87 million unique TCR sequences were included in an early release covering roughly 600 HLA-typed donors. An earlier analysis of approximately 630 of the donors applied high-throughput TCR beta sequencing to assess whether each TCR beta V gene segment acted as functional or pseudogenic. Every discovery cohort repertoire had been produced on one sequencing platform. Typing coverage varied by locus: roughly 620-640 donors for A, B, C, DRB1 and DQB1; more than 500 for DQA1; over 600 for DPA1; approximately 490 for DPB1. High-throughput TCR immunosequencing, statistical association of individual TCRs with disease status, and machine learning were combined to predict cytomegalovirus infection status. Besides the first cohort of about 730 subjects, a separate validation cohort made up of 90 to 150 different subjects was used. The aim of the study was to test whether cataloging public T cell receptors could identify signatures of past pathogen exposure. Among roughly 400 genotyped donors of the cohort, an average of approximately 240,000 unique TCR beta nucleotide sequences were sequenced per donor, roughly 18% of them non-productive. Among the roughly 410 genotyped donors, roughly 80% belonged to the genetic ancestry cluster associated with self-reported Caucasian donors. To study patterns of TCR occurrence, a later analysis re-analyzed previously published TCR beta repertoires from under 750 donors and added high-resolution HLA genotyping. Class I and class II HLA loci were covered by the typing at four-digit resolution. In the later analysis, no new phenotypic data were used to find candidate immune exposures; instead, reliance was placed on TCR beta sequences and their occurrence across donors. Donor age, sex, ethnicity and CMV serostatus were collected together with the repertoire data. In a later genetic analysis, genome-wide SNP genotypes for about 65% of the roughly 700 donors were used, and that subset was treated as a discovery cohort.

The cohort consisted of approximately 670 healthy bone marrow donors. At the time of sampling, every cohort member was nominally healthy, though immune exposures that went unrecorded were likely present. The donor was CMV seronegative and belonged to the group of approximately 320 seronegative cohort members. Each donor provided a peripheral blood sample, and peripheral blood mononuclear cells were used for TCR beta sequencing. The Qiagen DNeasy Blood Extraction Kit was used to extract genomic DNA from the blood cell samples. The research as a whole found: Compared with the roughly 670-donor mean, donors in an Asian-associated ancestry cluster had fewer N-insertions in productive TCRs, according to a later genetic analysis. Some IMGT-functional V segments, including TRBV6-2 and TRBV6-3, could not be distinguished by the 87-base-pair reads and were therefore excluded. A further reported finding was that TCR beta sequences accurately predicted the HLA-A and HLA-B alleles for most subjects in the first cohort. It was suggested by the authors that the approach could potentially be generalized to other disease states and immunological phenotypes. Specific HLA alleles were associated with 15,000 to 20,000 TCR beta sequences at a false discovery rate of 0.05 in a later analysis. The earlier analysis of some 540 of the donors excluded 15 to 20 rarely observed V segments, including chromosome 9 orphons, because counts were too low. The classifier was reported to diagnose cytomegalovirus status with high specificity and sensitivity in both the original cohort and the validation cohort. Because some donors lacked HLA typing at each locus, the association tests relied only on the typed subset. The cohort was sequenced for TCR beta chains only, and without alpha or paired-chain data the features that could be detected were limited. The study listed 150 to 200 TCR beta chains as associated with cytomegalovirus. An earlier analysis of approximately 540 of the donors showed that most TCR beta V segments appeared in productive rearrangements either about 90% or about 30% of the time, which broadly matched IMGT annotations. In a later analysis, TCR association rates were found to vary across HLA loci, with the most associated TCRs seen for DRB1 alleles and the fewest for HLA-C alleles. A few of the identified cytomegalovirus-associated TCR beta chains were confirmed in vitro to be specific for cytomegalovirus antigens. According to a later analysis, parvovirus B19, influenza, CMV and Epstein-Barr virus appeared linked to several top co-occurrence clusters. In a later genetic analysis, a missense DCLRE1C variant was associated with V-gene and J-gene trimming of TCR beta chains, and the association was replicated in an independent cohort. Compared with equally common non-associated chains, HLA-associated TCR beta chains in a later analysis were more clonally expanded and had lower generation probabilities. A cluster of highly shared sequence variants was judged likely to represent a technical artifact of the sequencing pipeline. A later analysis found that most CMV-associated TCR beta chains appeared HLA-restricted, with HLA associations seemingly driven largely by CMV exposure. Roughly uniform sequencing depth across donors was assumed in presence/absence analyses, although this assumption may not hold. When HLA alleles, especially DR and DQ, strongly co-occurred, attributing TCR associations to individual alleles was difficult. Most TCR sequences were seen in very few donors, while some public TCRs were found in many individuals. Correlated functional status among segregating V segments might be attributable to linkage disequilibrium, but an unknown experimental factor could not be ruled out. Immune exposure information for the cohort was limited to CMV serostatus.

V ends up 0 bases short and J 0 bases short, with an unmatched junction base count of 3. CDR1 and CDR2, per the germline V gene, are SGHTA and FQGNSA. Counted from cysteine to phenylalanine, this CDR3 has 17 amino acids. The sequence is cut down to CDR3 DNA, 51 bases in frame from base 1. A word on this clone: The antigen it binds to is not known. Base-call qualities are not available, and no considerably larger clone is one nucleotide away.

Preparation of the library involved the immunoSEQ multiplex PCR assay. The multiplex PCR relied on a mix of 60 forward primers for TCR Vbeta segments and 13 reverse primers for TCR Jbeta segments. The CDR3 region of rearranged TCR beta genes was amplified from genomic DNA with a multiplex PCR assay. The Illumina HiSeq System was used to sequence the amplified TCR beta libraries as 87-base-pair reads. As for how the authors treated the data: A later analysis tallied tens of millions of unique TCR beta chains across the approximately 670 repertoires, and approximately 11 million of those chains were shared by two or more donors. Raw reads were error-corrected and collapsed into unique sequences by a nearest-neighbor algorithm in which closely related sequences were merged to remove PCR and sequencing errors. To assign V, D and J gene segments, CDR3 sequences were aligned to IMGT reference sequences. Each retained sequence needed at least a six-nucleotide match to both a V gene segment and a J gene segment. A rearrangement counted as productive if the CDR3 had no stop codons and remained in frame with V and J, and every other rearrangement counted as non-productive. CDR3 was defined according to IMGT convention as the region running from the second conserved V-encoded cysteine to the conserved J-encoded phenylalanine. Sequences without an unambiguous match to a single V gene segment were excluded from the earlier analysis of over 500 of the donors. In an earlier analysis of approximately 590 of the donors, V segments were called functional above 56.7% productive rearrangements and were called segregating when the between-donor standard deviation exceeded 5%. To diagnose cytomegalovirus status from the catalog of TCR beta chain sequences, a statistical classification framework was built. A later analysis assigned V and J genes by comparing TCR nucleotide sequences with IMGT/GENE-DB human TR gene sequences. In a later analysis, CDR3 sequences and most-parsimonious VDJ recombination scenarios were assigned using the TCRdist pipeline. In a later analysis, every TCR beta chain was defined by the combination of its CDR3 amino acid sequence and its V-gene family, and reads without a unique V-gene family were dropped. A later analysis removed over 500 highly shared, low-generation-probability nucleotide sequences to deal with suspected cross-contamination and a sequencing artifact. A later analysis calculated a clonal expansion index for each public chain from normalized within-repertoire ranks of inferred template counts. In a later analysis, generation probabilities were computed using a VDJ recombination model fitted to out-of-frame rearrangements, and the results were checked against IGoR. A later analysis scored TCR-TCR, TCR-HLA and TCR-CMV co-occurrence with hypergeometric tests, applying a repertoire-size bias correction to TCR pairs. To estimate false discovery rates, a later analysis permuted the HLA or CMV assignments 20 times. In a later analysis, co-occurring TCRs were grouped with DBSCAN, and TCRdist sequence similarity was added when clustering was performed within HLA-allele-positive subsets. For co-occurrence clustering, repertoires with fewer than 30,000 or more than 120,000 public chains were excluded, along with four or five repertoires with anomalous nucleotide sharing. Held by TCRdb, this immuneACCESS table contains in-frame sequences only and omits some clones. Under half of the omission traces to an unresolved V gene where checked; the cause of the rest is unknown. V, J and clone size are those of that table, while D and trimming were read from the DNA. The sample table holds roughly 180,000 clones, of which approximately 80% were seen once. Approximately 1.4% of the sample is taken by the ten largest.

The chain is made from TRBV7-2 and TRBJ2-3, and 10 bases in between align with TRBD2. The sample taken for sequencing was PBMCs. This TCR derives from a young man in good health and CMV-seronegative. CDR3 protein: CASSLAPAGGSTDTQYF. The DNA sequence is TGTGCCAGCAGCTTAGCGCCAGCGGGAGGGAGCACAGATACGCAGTATTTT.